This note documents a single T cell receptor (beta chain) sequence. The data are from a study of blood T cell repertoires in COVID-19. Whole-study context: Both acute and convalescent COVID-19 samples were obtained from the United States, Italy and Spain. T cells, B-cell-depleted T cells, or PBMCs supplied cDNA or gDNA.

Authors' processing steps: Researchers report that nucleated cell counts were estimated from reference gene primer amplification. Sequencing was performed with immunoSEQ multiplex PCR; in TCRdb, only in-frame clones are kept and a portion is missing. V and J calls and clone size follow that table, whereas D and trimming were derived from the DNA. The sample contains about 210,000 clones, about 83% of which appear only once. Cohorts were based on clinical histories the participants reported. CDR1 is LGHNT and CDR2 is FRNRAP in the germline V gene. The CDR3 extends over 15 amino acids. V lost 0 bases and J lost 0, with 7 bases in between.

Sequencing used PBMCs or T cells enriched from blood (not recorded which). The chain links TRBV12-5 to TRBJ2-3, with D possibly matching TRBD2 (6 bases). This TCR was sampled from a man in his forties with acute COVID-19. The CDR3 DNA reads as TGTGCTAGTGGTTTGGTACTAGCTAGCACAGATACGCAGTATTTT. Its translation is CASGLVLASTDTQYF.